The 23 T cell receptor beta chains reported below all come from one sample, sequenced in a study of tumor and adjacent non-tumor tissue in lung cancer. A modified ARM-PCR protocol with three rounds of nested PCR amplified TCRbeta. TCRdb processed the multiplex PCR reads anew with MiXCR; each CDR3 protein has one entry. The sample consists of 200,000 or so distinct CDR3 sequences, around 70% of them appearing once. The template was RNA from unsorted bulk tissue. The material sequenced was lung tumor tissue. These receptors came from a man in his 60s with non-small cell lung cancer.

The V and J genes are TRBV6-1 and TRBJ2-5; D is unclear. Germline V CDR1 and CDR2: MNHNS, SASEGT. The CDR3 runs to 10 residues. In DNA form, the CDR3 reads TGTGTCACTACTACGGGGACCCAGTACTTC. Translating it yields CVTTTGTQYF.

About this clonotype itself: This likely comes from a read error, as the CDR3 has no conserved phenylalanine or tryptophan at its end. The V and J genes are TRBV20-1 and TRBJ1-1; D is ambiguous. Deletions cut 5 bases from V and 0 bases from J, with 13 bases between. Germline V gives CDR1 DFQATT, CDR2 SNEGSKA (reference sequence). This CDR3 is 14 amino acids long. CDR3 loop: CSAPGRHMNTEAFC. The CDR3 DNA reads TGCAGTGCTCCCGGTAGACACATGAACACTGAAGCTTTCTGT.

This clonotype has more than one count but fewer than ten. The DNA for the CDR3 is TGCAGTGCTCCCCACCAGGAGACCCAGACCCCGTGGGAGCAGTACTTC. Translation: CSAPHQETQTPWEQYF. The rearrangement links TRBV20-1 to TRBJ2-7; D unclear. The CDR3 covers 16 residues. The germline V gene encodes CDR1 DFQATT and CDR2 SNEGSKA (reference sequence). Trimming removed 5 bases from V and 7 bases from J, with 27 bases in between.

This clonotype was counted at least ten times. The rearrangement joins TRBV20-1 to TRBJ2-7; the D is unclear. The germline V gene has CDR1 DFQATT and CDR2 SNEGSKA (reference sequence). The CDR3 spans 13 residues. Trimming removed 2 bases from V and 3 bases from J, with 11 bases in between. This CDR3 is CSARNSSNYEQYF. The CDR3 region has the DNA TGCAGTGCTAGAAACTCTTCCAACTACGAGCAGTACTTC.

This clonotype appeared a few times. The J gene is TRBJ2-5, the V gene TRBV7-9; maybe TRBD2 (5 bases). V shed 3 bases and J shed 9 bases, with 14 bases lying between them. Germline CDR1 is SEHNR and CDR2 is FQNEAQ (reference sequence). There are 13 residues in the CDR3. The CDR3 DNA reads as TGTGCCAGCAGCTTGGACTTAGCGAGGGCCCAGTACTTC. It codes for CASSLDLARAQYF.

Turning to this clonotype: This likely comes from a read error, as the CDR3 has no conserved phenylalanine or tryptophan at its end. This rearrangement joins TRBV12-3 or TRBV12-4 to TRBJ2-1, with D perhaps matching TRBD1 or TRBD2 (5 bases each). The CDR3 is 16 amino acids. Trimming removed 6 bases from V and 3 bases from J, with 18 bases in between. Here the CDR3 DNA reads TGTGCCAGCAGATTGGGGACGGGACGGTTCTACAATGAGCAGTTCTTA. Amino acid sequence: CASRLGTGRFYNEQFL.

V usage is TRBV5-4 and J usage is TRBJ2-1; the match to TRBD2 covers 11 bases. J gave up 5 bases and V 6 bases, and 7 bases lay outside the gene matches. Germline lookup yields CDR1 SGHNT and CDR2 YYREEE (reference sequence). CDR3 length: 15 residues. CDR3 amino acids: CASTGTSGSHNEQFF. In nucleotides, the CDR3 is TGTGCCAGCACGGGGACTAGCGGATCCCACAATGAGCAGTTCTTC. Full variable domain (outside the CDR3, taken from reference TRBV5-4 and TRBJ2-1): ETGVTQSPTHLIKTRGQQVTLRCSSQSGHNTVSWYQQALGQGPQFIFQYYREEENGRGNFPPRFSGLQFPNYSSELNVNALELDDSALYLCASTGTSGSHNEQFFGPGTRLTVL.

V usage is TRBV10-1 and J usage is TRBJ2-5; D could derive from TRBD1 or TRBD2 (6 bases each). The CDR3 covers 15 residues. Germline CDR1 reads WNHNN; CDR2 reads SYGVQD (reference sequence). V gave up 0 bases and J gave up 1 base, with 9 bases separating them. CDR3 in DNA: TGCGCCAGCAGTGAGTCCGGGGGCACCCAAGAGACCCAGTACTTC. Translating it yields CASSESGGTQETQYF.

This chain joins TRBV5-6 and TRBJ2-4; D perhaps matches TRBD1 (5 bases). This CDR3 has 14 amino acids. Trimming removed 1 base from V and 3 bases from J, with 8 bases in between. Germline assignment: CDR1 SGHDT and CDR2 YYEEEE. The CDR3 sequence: CASSLQGGKNIQYF. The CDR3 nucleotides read TGTGCCAGCAGCTTGCAGGGTGGCAAAAACATTCAGTACTTC.

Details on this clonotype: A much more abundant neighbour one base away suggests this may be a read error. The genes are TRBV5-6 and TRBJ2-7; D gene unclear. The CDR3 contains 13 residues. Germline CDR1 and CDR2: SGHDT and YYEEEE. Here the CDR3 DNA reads TGTGCCAGGAGCTTGATTACATCCTACGAGCAGTACTTC. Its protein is CARSLITSYEQYF.

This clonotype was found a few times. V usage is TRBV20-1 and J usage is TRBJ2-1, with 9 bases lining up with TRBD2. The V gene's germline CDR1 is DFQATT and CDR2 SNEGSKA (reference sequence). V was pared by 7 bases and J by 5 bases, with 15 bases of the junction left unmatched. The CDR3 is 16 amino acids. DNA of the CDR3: TGCAGTGTTAGCAACCTTGGGACTAGCCGACACAATGAGCAGTTCTTC. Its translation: CSVSNLGTSRHNEQFF.

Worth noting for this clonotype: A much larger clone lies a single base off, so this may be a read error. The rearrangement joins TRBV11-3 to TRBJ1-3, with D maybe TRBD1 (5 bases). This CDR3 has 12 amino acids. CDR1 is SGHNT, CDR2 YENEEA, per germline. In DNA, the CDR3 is TGTGCCAGCGAGGGGTCTGGAAACACCAAATATTTT. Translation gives CASEGSGNTKYF.

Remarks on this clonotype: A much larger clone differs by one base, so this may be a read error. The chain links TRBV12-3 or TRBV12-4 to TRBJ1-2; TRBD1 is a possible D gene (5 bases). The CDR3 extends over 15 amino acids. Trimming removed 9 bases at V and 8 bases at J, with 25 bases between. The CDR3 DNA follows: TGTGCCAGTACGCGCGGGGCCCTCCTCTCGTGCGGCTACACCTTC. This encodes CASTRGALLSCGYTF.

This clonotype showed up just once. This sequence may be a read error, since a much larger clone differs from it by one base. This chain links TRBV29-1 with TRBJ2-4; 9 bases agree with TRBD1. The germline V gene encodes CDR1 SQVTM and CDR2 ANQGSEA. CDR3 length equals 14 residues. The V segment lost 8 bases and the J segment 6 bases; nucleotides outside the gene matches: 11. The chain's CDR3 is CSIRRDREGNIQYF. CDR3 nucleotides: TGCAGCATCCGCCGGGACAGGGAAGGAAACATTCAGTACTTC.

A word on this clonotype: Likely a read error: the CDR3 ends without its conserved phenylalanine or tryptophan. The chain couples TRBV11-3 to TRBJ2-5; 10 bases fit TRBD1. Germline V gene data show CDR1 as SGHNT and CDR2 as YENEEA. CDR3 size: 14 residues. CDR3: CAGRLTGGWETQYL. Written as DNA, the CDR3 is TGTGCCGGCAGGCTGACAGGGGGCTGGGAGACCCAGTACCTC.

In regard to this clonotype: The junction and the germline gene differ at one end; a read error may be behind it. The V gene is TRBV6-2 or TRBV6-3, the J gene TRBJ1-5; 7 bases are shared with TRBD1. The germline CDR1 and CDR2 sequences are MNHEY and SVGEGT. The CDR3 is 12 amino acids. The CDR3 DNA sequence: TGTGCCACTCAGAGGGGGCAAGATCCCCAACATTTT. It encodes CATQRGQDPQHF.

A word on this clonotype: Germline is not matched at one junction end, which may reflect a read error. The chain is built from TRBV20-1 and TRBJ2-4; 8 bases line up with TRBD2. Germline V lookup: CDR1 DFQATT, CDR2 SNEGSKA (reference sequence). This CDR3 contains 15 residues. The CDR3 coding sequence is TGCAGTGCTAGAGGATTCACTAGCGGAAAAAACATTCATTACTTC. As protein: CSARGFTSGKNIHYF.

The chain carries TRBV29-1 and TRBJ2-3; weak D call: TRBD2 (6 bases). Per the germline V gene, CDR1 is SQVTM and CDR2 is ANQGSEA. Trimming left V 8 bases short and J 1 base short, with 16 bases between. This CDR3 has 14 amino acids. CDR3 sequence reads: CSISPWGGTDTQYF. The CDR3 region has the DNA TGCAGCATTAGCCCCTGGGGGGGCACAGATACGCAGTATTTT.

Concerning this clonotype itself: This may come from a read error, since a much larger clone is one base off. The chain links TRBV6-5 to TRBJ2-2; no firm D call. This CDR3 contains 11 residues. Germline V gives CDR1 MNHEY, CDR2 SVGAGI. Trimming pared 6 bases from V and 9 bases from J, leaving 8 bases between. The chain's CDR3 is CASSLYRELFF. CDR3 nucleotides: TGTGCCAGCAGCCTGTACAGGGAGCTGTTTTTT.

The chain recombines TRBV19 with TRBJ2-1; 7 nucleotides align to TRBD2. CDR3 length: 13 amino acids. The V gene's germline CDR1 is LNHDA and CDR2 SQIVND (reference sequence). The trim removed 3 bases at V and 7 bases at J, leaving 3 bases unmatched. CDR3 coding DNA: TGTGCCAGTAGTATCACTAGCGCGAATGAGCAGTTCTTC. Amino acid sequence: CASSITSANEQFF.

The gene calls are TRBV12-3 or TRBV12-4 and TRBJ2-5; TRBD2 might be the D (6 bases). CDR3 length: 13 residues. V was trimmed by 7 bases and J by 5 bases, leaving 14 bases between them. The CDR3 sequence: CASNLSGKETQYF. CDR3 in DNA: TGTGCCAGCAATCTTAGCGGAAAGGAGACCCAGTACTTC.

The CDR3 coding sequence is TGTGCCAGCAGTTACTCCCCTGGGGACCGGGGGACAGATACGCAGTATTTT. Translating gives CASSYSPGDRGTDTQYF. The chain uses TRBV6-6 and TRBJ2-3; D may be TRBD2 (6 bases). The CDR3 sequence is 17 residues long. Looked up from germline, CDR1 is MNHNY and CDR2 is SVGAGI (reference sequence). Trimming shortened V by 0 bases and J by 3 bases, and 16 bases separated the two germline ends.

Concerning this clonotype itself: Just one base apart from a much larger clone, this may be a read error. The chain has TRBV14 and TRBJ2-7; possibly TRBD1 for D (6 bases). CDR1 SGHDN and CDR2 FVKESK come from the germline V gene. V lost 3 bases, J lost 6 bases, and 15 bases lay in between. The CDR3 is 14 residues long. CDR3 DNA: TGTGCCAGCAGCCAGGGACATATTATTCGCGAGCAGTACTTC. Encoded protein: CASSQGHIIREQYF.